The clone carrying this T cell receptor (beta chain) was observed many times. The data derive from a study of T cells in Graves' hyperthyroidism and ophthalmopathy. Germline V CDR1 and CDR2: SGHRS, YFSETQ. CDR3 length: 14 amino acids. Trimming shortened V by 4 bases and J by 5 bases, and 15 bases separated the two germline ends. What was amplified from RNA transcripts were TCR beta CDR3 regions. The primer set for the first-round RT-PCR of the TCR CDR3 was HTBI. MiXCR was run by TCRdb on the multiplex PCR reads, yielding one entry per CDR3 protein. The sample lists more than 150,000 distinct CDR3 sequences, about 17% occurring once.

The sample was blood. The chain has TRBV5-1 and TRBJ1-1; a possible D gene is TRBD1 (5 bases). The source is a woman aged 50 to 60 with Graves' hyperthyroidism. This CDR3 reads CASSAGTGETEAFF. CDR3 sequence (DNA): TGCGCCAGCAGCGCGGGGACGGGGGAAACTGAAGCTTTCTTT. Drawing the rest from reference TRBV5-1 and TRBJ1-1, the complete variable domain is KAGVTQTPRYLIKTRGQQVTLSCSPISGHRSVSWYQQTPGQGLQFLFEYFSETQRNKGNFPGRFSGRQFSNSRSEMNVSTLELGDSALYLCASSAGTGETEAFFGQGTRLTVV.